The sequence of this T cell receptor beta chain was determined in a study of shared clonotypes between healthy human individuals. The overall study: The donor group consisted of a couple of women and three men, aged 18 to 49.

For this clone: The antigen remains undetermined.

The CDR3 covers 17 residues. Germline CDR1 reads MGHRA; CDR2 reads YSYEKL. The V and J ends lost 1 base and 0 bases respectively, with 16 bases between them. The table came from immunoSEQ multiplex PCR; TCRdb's copy has only in-frame clones and leaves some out. The profile shows about 2.2 million clones, roughly 93% of them singletons. Study-level findings and limits: Estimated richness was generally greater in naive than memory subsets. The authors expected sequencing depth to affect clonotype sharing among donors.

Positively selected for CCR7, the CD45RO-negative cells used as naive CD8 cells excluded terminally differentiated effector memory CD45RA+ cells. Nashville, Tennessee was home to all donors, each a Caucasian adult. This clonotype was sampled from a man between 18 and 35 years old in good health. Some clones in this sample may be carry-over from other donors' samples. The chain carries TRBV4-1 and TRBJ2-7; D uncertain. The sequenced material came from naive CD8+ T cells from PBMCs. CDR3 coding DNA: TGCGCCAGCAGCCAAGTTATTAGGACGAAGGCCTCCTACGAGCAGTACTTC. Translated, it gives CASSQVIRTKASYEQYF.